These 5 T cell receptor beta chains were sequenced from one sample in a study of Ad26.COV2.S vaccination and SARS-CoV-2 variants. Treatment indicated: around 19 received Ad26.COV2.S at low or high dose, single or two shots; about 5 received placebo; per-sample allocation not given. Collection of samples fell on day 63 after the first vaccine or placebo injection. The assay was immunoSEQ multiplex PCR, and TCRdb's table has in-frame clones only and misses some. The data contain around 450,000 clones, roughly 88% of them seen just once; the ten biggest clones take up less than 4%. The specimen comprised peripheral blood, sampled in a trial of Ad26.COV2.S vaccine versus placebo. The receptors derive from a person between 18 and 60 years old who received the Ad26.COV2.S COVID-19 vaccine or a placebo.

This rearrangement joins TRBV12-5 to TRBJ1-1; D not certain. V lost 1 base and J 11 bases, leaving 14 bases between the germline ends. There are 13 residues in the CDR3. Germline CDR1 and CDR2: LGHNT and FRNRAP. CDR3 amino acids: CASGLGEPGPAFF. DNA for the CDR3: TGTGCTAGTGGTTTGGGCGAGCCGGGCCCCGCTTTCTTT.

The V gene is TRBV28, the J gene TRBJ1-3; D is ambiguous. CDR1 and CDR2 from the germline V gene are MDHEN and SYDVKM. The CDR3 is 14 amino acids. V gave up 5 bases and J gave up 12 bases, with 20 bases separating them. CDR3: CASSPPPRHGVIYF. The DNA for the CDR3 is TGTGCCAGCAGTCCCCCCCCGAGACACGGAGTCATATATTTT.

The chain employs TRBV3-1 (or the pseudogene TRBV3-2) and TRBJ2-1, with D possibly matching TRBD1 (6 bases). CDR1 is LGHDT and CDR2 is YNNKEL in the germline V gene (reference sequence). The CDR3 is 15 amino acids. The ends were cut back, 0 bases at V and 5 bases at J, with 11 bases in the middle. The CDR3 loop is CASSQDRTADNEQFF. DNA of the CDR3: TGTGCCAGCAGCCAAGACCGGACAGCAGACAATGAGCAGTTCTTC.

The rearrangement links TRBV4-2 to TRBJ2-3; TRBD2 aligns across 7 bases. The CDR3 length is 17 residues. The germline V gene has CDR1 LGHNA and CDR2 YNFKEQ. J lost 2 bases, V lost 0 bases, and 8 bases had no gene match. The CDR3 sequence is CASSQDSSSGATDTQYF. Here the CDR3 DNA reads TGTGCCAGCAGCCAAGATAGCTCGAGCGGGGCCACAGATACGCAGTATTTT.

This sequence joins TRBV9 and TRBJ2-3, with TRBD2 matching over 16 bases. Germline V gives CDR1 SGDLS, CDR2 YYNGEE. The J segment lost 5 bases and the V segment lost 3 bases, leaving 6 bases of the junction unmatched. This CDR3 comprises 17 residues. This chain's CDR3 is CASSAGTSGGAVDTQYF. The DNA of the CDR3 is TGTGCCAGCAGCGCCGGGACTAGCGGGGGGGCGGTAGATACGCAGTATTTT.